This T cell receptor (beta chain) was identified in a study of shared T cell receptors in the human thymus (dated by TCRdb to the early 2020s). About the investigation overall: The study examined how self-reactive, shared T-cell receptor alpha chains are generated in the human thymus.

The CDR3 spans 14 residues, from the cysteine through the phenylalanine. The retained sequence is limited to the CDR3, 42 bases, with the frame set at the first base. Trimming removed 4 bases from V and 5 bases from J; the gene matches leave 8 bases unexplained. CDR1 and CDR2, looked up from the germline V gene (reference sequence), are LNHDA and SQIVND. A word on this clone: Its cognate antigen has yet to be identified. Base quality data are lacking; no much larger clone is found one base away.

The library was prepared using the immunoSEQ multiplex PCR assay. Imported from immuneACCESS, the table was reduced by TCRdb to in-frame sequences with V and J called. These copies leave out some clones; in studies compared against another copy, an unresolved V gene accounts for under half, and the cause of the remainder is not known. This sample comprises more than 300,000 clones, approximately 95% of them detected only once. The ten largest make up approximately 0.018% of the sample. Sequencing input: thymocytes. The chain uses TRBV19 and TRBJ2-7; 7 bases in the middle match TRBD1. The TCR was taken from a human donor. The DNA sequence follows: TGTGCCAGTAGTACCCTTACAGGGGTGGACGAGCAGTACTTC. The translation is CASSTLTGVDEQYF.